This T cell receptor (beta chain) stems from a study of T cell responses to AZD1222 COVID-19 vaccine (dated by TCRdb to the early 2020s). Background for the entire study: AZD1222 recipients whose second dose came at about 4 weeks and those whose second dose came at about 12 weeks were combined into one group, since spike-specific TCR depth and breadth did not differ between the two schedules. TCR sequencing covered more than 230 trial participants: 200 to 220 given two doses of AZD1222 and about 26 given two doses of MenACWY control vaccine. Trial participants were enrolled into age subgroups of 18-55, 56-69 and 70-plus years, which contained approximately 150, 30 and 60 TCR-sequenced participants, respectively.

What the time point label conveys for this sample: baseline before first vaccination. Samples from vaccinated people were obtained from the UK trials COV001 and COV002, which included a single-blind randomized controlled phase 2/3 trial of AZD1222 (ChAdOx1 nCoV-19) in healthy adults. For TCRbeta chain sequencing, PBMC samples were collected from trial participants at day 0 and at day 28 after the second dose. Notes on this clone: Its cognate antigen has yet to be identified. No base qualities exist here, and no much larger clone lies one base off it.

CDR1 and CDR2, per the germline V gene, are SNHLY and FYNNEI. Trimming takes 6 bases from V and 9 bases from J, and the germline ends sit 9 bases apart. The CDR3 sequence holds 11 residues, the cysteine and phenylalanine included. The entry retains the CDR3 DNA only, 33 bases that are in frame from base 1. The CDR3 regions of human TCRbeta chains were analyzed by immunosequencing. From the authors' description of their analysis: TCRs in the repertoires were matched against a reference library of SARS-CoV-2-specific TCRs that had been generated with the MIRA antigen-specificity platform. Breadth meant the fraction of unique TCRs that were SARS-CoV-2-associated, whereas depth meant the fraction of total T cells that were SARS-CoV-2-associated. Using the MIRA data, every spike-specific TCR was mapped to the spike region that the TCR reacted to and assigned to either a CD4 or a CD8 class. Log10-transformed breadth and depth values were compared by one-way ANOVA with Sidak's multiple comparisons tests. As stored in TCRdb, this immuneACCESS dataset retains in-frame rearrangements with V and J assigned. A fraction of the clones does not appear; measured against another copy, unresolved V genes explain less than half of the discrepancy, and the remainder lacks a known reason. V and J calls and clone size come straight from that table; D and trimming were deduced from the DNA. Here the sample has 100,000 to 150,000 clones; over 75% occur a single time. The ten largest clonotypes hold approximately 1.2% of the sample.

General findings and caveats noted by the study authors: Participants were mostly white British and included more females than males, and it was suggested by the authors that clonal diversity may have been underestimated. Conclusions about previously exposed vaccinees are limited because only five to seven AZD1222 recipients were SARS-CoV-2 seropositive at baseline. No day 14 peak-response samples were available, so repertoires were characterized only after the peak T cell response. A significant rise in spike-specific TCR breadth and depth was observed after two AZD1222 doses relative to day 0 and relative to MenACWY recipients. In the small 56-69-year group, the increase in depth fell short of significance, most likely because of low power. Reportedly, close to half of the unique spike-specific TCRs recognized epitopes lying outside the regions that are mutated in the B.1.351 and B.1.1.7 variants. Vaccine-associated CD4 TCRs spanned the whole spike protein, with dominant responses in regions 160-218 and 743-854.

The source is an adult in good health. The rearranged segments are TRBV2 and TRBJ2-4; there is no confident call for the D gene. The source was peripheral blood, collected on day 0 of AZD1222 vaccination. The DNA is as follows: TGTGCCAGCAGAGCCGAGACCATTCAGTACTTC. Its protein reads: CASRAETIQYF.